A single sample gave rise to the 20 T cell receptor beta chains below, sequenced in a study of blood T cell repertoires in COVID-19. Profiling relied on immunoSEQ multiplex PCR, and the TCRdb table lists in-frame clones only, not all of them. The repertoire holds some 69,000 clones, with roughly 87% as singletons. Sequenced: peripheral blood. The source of these receptors is a man between 50 and 59 years old with COVID-19, enrolled during active disease.

The chain employs TRBV5-5 and TRBJ2-1; 16 nucleotides align to TRBD2. V trimming: 3 bases; J trimming: 7 bases; junction bases outside the gene matches: 7. CDR1 and CDR2 (germline): SGHKS, YYEKEE (reference sequence). The CDR3 length is 17 residues. Written as DNA, the CDR3 is TGTGCCAGCAGCTCCGGGACTAGCGGGAGGGCCGGGAATGAGCAGTTCTTC. The encoded protein is CASSSGTSGRAGNEQFF.

The J gene is TRBJ1-1, the V gene TRBV12-3 or TRBV12-4; D not certain. The V end was cut by 6 bases, the J end by 0 bases, with 8 bases between. CDR3 length equals 13 residues. CDR3 residues: CASSGQMNTEAFF. The DNA for the CDR3 is TGTGCCAGCAGCGGTCAAATGAACACTGAAGCTTTCTTT.

V and J are TRBV28 and TRBJ1-4, with TRBD1 as a possible D gene (6 bases). The CDR3 is made up of 14 amino acids. Germline lookup yields CDR1 MDHEN and CDR2 SYDVKM. V was shortened by 2 bases and J by 4 bases, with 8 bases between the two germline ends. The CDR3 spells CASSLPRGNEKLFF. The CDR3 nucleotides read TGTGCCAGCAGTTTACCCAGGGGTAATGAAAAACTGTTTTTT.

This chain joins TRBV27 and TRBJ2-2; no reliable D call. This CDR3 is built from 13 residues. Germline V gives CDR1 MNHEY, CDR2 SMNVEV (reference sequence). Deletions cut 5 bases from V and 0 bases from J, with 4 bases between. The CDR3 loop reads CASSVANTGELFF. The CDR3 region has the DNA TGTGCCAGCAGTGTCGCGAACACCGGGGAGCTGTTTTTT.

The chain has TRBV3-1 (or the pseudogene TRBV3-2) and TRBJ2-5; 8 bases agree with TRBD2. Germline-derived CDR1 and CDR2 are LGHDT and YNNKEL (reference sequence). The CDR3 totals 16 residues. The junction had 5 bases not matched to a gene; V was cut back by 1 base and J by 1 base. CDR3 protein: CASSQVGSGTQETQYF. CDR3 DNA sequence: TGTGCCAGCAGCCAAGTGGGTAGCGGGACCCAAGAGACCCAGTACTTC.

This clone was seen a single time. This sequence joins TRBV18 and TRBJ2-6; 8 positions agree with TRBD1. CDR1 and CDR2 (germline): KGHSH, LQKENI. V shed 6 bases and J 1 base; nucleotides not matched to a gene: 8. The CDR3 runs to 17 residues. This CDR3 reads CASSPGQVASGANVLTF. CDR3 DNA: TGTGCCAGCTCTCCGGGACAGGTTGCTTCTGGGGCCAACGTCCTGACTTTC.

The rearrangement uses TRBV30 and TRBJ1-3, with 8 bases lining up with TRBD1. Looked up from germline, CDR1 is GTSNPN and CDR2 is SVGIG (reference sequence). V was pared by 3 bases and J by 11 bases, with 12 bases of the junction left unmatched. The CDR3 loop spans 14 amino acids. CDR3 amino acids: CAWSRPGGEFPIYF. The CDR3 DNA reads as TGTGCCTGGAGCCGTCCAGGGGGCGAGTTCCCCATATATTTT.

The V gene is TRBV6-5, the J gene TRBJ2-7, with 10 nucleotides matching TRBD2. The CDR3 consists of 16 residues. Trimming took 0 bases from V and 2 from J; bases not matched to a gene: 4. Germline lookup yields CDR1 MNHEY and CDR2 SVGAGI. In DNA form, the CDR3 reads TGTGCCAGCAGTTACTCGATAGGGACTAGCGCCTACGAGCAGTACTTC. It yields the protein CASSYSIGTSAYEQYF.

The chain joins TRBV6-4 to TRBJ2-1, with no clear D. The CDR3 totals 16 residues. Germline lookup yields CDR1 MRHNA and CDR2 SNTAGT. Trimming took 2 bases from V and 8 from J, leaving 19 bases between them. CDR3 DNA sequence: TGTGCCAGCAGTGACCCTTATACCCCGGCGGTGGATGAGCAGTTCTTC. This gives the protein CASSDPYTPAVDEQFF.

This clone is a singleton in its sample. This chain connects TRBV6-1 to TRBJ1-5; 7 bases line up with TRBD1. Per germline, CDR1 MNHNS and CDR2 SASEGT. There are 17 residues in the CDR3. Losses at the gene ends were 4 bases for V and 1 base for J; bases not matched to a gene: 10. The CDR3 sequence: CASSVGTVQGSNQPQHF. CDR3 coding DNA: TGTGCCAGCAGTGTCGGGACAGTTCAGGGCAGCAATCAGCCCCAGCATTTT.

The rearrangement uses TRBV11-2 and TRBJ2-2; D is possibly TRBD2 (6 bases). The CDR3 runs 17 residues. Germline CDR1 and CDR2: SGHAT and FQNNGV. V was clipped by 6 bases and J by 4 bases, with 21 bases between them. The CDR3 DNA follows: TGTGCCAGCAGACCCCTGACTAGTCCATTCCGCACCGGGGAGCTGTTTTTT. Amino acid sequence: CASRPLTSPFRTGELFF.

The rearrangement uses TRBV29-1 and TRBJ1-5; TRBD1 aligns across 7 bases. The CDR3 is made up of 12 amino acids. Germline loops: CDR1 SQVTM, CDR2 ANQGSEA. J gave up 4 bases and V 6 bases, and 3 bases lay outside the gene matches. CDR3 DNA: TGCAGCGTACAGGGGCAAAATCAGCCCCAGCATTTT. This translates into CSVQGQNQPQHF.

The CDR3, as DNA: TGTGCCAGCAGTTATTTTAGGACAGGGGGCTCGGAGACCCAGTACTTC. Amino acids: CASSYFRTGGSETQYF. The rearrangement joins TRBV6-6 to TRBJ2-5; 11 bases align to TRBD1. The V segment lost 3 bases and the J segment 5 bases; nucleotides outside the gene matches: 8. CDR3 length: 16 residues. CDR1 and CDR2 from the germline V gene are MNHNY and SVGAGI (reference sequence).

V is TRBV7-9 and J is TRBJ2-1; 9 bases align to TRBD2. Trimming took 3 bases from V and 2 from J; bases not matched to a gene: 5. The CDR3 runs to 16 residues. The germline gives CDR1 SEHNR, CDR2 FQNEAQ (reference sequence). This chain's CDR3 is CASSLRIAGAYNEQFF. The CDR3 DNA reads as TGTGCCAGCAGCTTGCGAATAGCGGGAGCCTACAATGAGCAGTTCTTC.

The rearrangement links TRBV21-1 to TRBJ1-2. TRBV21-1 is reported as a pseudogene. The CDR3 is 15 amino acids. CDR3 protein: CASSKADSRGNGYTF. The CDR3 DNA reads TGTGCCAGCAGCAAAGCCGACTCACGCGGCAATGGCTACACCTTC.

This clone occurred a few times. The rearrangement joins TRBV5-1 to TRBJ1-4, with D perhaps matching TRBD1 (6 bases). The germline V gene has CDR1 SGHRS and CDR2 YFSETQ. V gave up 4 bases and J gave up 5 bases, with 15 bases separating them. The CDR3 spans 15 residues. The CDR3 here is CASSRGTSGNEKLFF. For the CDR3, the DNA is TGCGCCAGCAGCAGGGGGACAAGTGGGAATGAAAAACTGTTTTTT.

CDR3: CATSKGGVRWRGTGELFF. The CDR3 DNA sequence: TGTGCCACCAGTAAAGGGGGGGTGAGGTGGCGAGGCACCGGGGAGCTGTTTTTT. J is TRBJ2-2 and V is TRBV24-1; D possibly corresponds to TRBD2 (7 bases). Germline values: CDR1 KGHDR, CDR2 SFDVKD. CDR3 length: 18 amino acids. V lost 6 bases, J lost 4 bases, and 23 bases lay in between.

This clone appeared a single time. The rearrangement links TRBV4-1 to TRBJ2-7; TRBD1 is a possible D gene (6 bases). The V gene's germline CDR1 is MGHRA and CDR2 YSYEKL. This CDR3 spans 15 amino acids. The V gene lost 0 bases and the J gene lost 3 bases, with 12 bases spanning the gap. CDR3 protein: CASSQDDRLVYEQYF. The DNA of the CDR3 is TGCGCCAGCAGCCAAGATGACAGGCTTGTCTACGAGCAGTACTTC.

The chain is built from TRBV20-1 and TRBJ2-3; 10 bases match TRBD2. Losses at the gene ends were 3 bases for V and 0 bases for J; bases not matched to a gene: 6. This CDR3 region has 16 residues. The germline V gene has CDR1 DFQATT and CDR2 SNEGSKA (reference sequence). The CDR3 sequence: CSASPELAGSTDTQYF. Here the CDR3 DNA reads TGCAGTGCTAGTCCAGAACTAGCGGGGAGCACAGATACGCAGTATTTT.

The chain is built from TRBV18 and TRBJ2-1, with TRBD2 matching over 8 bases. The CDR3 sequence is 13 residues long. The germline CDR1 and CDR2 sequences are KGHSH and LQKENI. V shed 3 bases, J shed 9 bases, and the junction held 4 bases outside the gene matches. For the CDR3, the DNA is TGTGCCAGCTCACCGGACACTAGCGGTGAGCAGTTCTTC. This sequence encodes CASSPDTSGEQFF.